This T cell receptor beta chain derives from a study of shared clonotypes between healthy human individuals. With 2 bases clipped from V and 3 bases from J, the junction kept 7 bases outside the gene matches. The CDR3 is made up of 16 amino acids. Per the germline V gene, CDR1 is MDHEN and CDR2 is SYDVKM. Profiled with immunoSEQ multiplex PCR; TCRdb holds only in-frame clones, not every one. The sample has approximately 2,300,000 clones; under 95% are singletons. The sequence derives from a man aged 18-30 years in good health. Some clones in this sample may be carry-over from other donors' samples. The J gene is TRBJ1-3, the V gene TRBV28, with 7 bases identical to TRBD1. Source material: naive CD4+ T cells from PBMCs. Subset here: CD45RA+ positively selected. The DNA for the CDR3 is TGTGCCAGCAGTTTAGCGAGGGACAGACGTGGAAACACCATATATTTT. As protein: CASSLARDRRGNTIYF.